This TCR beta chain was documented in a study of blood T cell repertoires in COVID-19 (dated by TCRdb to 2018 to 2021). As for the study more broadly: ImmuneRACE Cohort 3 recovered participants were defined by two consecutive negative NP/OP PCR tests, healthcare professional clearance, or symptom resolution. Samples covering the acute and convalescent phases of COVID-19 were provided by collaborators in the United States, Italy and Spain. The material from the prospective study consisted of cDNA or gDNA derived from T cells, B-cell-depleted T cells, or PBMCs. Deeply sampled blood TCRbeta repertoires from subjects exposed to, actively infected with, or recovered from COVID-19 were included in the dataset. The repertoires were made available in a free public database intended to serve as a resource for research on the immune response to SARS-CoV-2. Samples were obtained from the ongoing ImmuneRACE study (first 160 participants) and from some 1,300 subjects provided by 6 global collaborators. Nearly every sample came with metadata listing a de-identified subject ID, COVID-19 status, age in years and sex. Where available, HLA class I and class II types were taken from metadata supplied by the sample provider and were not determined by assay-based typing.

In the prospective study, participants were roughly 18 to 100 years old, resided in fewer than 25 geographic areas of the United States, and were enrolled through a virtual design. In the prospective study, cohorts were assigned on the basis of participant-reported clinical history obtained from a screening survey and a study questionnaire. Mobile phlebotomists in the prospective study collected whole blood, serum and a nasopharyngeal or oropharyngeal swab from every participant. Prospective study participants could optionally give additional blood draws and questionnaires over an approximately two-month period. Before DNA extraction, blood samples from the prospective study were shipped at room temperature or frozen. Summary of the overall study and its limitations: The amount of clinical and demographic metadata varied by source and participant and was provided uncurated.

Points on this clone: Its antigen is currently not known. Base qualities are not at hand, and no much larger clone is one base apart.

Relative to germline, V is 4 bases shorter and J is 7 bases shorter, with 17 bases between their ends. Sequences SGHRS (CDR1) and YFSETQ (CDR2) are obtained from the germline V gene. Inclusive of the bounding cysteine and phenylalanine, the CDR3 is 15 residues long. Only the CDR3 region is kept as DNA, spanning 45 bases read in frame from base 1. TCRbeta CDR3 regions were amplified from genomic DNA by means of the immunoSEQ Assay, a bias-controlled multiplex PCR. Concerning the study's data processing: Within the assay, amplification of reference gene primers was used to estimate how many nucleated cells each sample contained. To quantify the absolute abundance of each unique TCRbeta CDR3 rearrangement, sequence reads were collapsed and filtered. For each sample, productive Simpson clonality was calculated as the square root of Simpson's diversity index across productive rearrangements. TCRdb obtained this table from immuneACCESS and retained in-frame rearrangements with V and J assigned. These tables miss some clones; where compared with another copy, unresolved V genes account for less than half of the shortfall, and the remainder is unexplained. The V and J calls and clone size are taken from that table; D and trimming were inferred from the DNA. The sample table holds some 330,000 clones, of which about 89% were seen once. The biggest ten clones account for about 1.9% of the sample.

Sequencing used PBMCs or T cells enriched from blood (not recorded which). This TCR was recovered from a man in his forties in a cohort exposed to, infected with or recovered from COVID-19 (not recorded which). The chain uses TRBV5-1 and TRBJ1-4; TRBD1 is a possible D gene, resting on 5 matching bases. The DNA is as follows: TGCGCCAGCAGCAGAATGGAGGGGCTGAGTGAAAAACTGTTTTTT. Protein translation: CASSRMEGLSEKLFF.